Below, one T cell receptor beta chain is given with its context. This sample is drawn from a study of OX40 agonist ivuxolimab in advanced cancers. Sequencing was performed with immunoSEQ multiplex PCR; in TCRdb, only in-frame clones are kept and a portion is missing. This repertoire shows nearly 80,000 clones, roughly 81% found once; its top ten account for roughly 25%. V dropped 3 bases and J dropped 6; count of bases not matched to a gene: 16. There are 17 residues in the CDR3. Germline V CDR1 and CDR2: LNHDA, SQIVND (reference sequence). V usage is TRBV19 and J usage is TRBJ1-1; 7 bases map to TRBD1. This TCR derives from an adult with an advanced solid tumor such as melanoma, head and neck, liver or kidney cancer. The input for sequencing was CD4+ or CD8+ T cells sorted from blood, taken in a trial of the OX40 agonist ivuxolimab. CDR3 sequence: CASSIGVGGGKIAEAFF. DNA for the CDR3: TGTGCCAGTAGTATCGGGGTCGGAGGGGGCAAGATCGCTGAAGCTTTCTTT.